A selection of T cell receptor beta chains follows, all from one sample in a study of T cell responses to AZD1222 COVID-19 vaccine. The table came from immunoSEQ multiplex PCR; TCRdb's copy has only in-frame clones and leaves some out. This sample has about 120,000 clones, with 70% to 90% found just once. The sample in question was peripheral blood, obtained on day 0 of AZD1222 vaccination. Every receptor here comes from an adult in good health. Each CDR3 is given with its conserved first and last residue. The order of the fields is V gene, D gene, CDR3 length, J gene, clone size, CDR3 protein, CDR3 DNA. The D gene is left open where the match is weak. Clone sizes are given selectively: once, few, many, or a class where the clone is expanded.

>TRBV2|.|13|TRBJ2-1|.
CASRDNSYNEQFF
TGTGCCAGCAGGGACAACTCCTACAATGAGCAGTTCTTC
>TRBV7-6|.|11|TRBJ1-6|.
CASSFRDPLHF
TGTGCCAGCAGCTTTAGGGACCCCCTCCACTTT
>TRBV6-6|TRBD2|12|TRBJ2-2|few
CEREGRAGELFF
TGTGAGCGGGAGGGCCGGGCCGGGGAGCTGTTTTTT
>TRBV30|.|14|TRBJ1-1|.
CAWSVLEVGTEAFF
TGTGCCTGGAGTGTTTTAGAGGTGGGCACTGAAGCTTTCTTT
>TRBV18|.|13|TRBJ1-5|once
CASSPRGNQPQHF
TGTGCCAGCTCACCAAGAGGGAATCAGCCCCAGCATTTT
>TRBV12-3/TRBV12-4|TRBD1|11|TRBJ1-5|.
CAAGGGQPQHF
TGTGCCGCAGGGGGCGGGCAGCCCCAGCATTTT
>TRBV28|.|15|TRBJ1-1|once
CASSSGDLLGREAFF
TGTGCCAGCAGTTCCGGGGACCTCCTCGGCCGTGAAGCTTTCTTT
>TRBV19|.|15|TRBJ2-7|few
CASSIADTVSYEQYF
TGTGCCAGTAGTATAGCGGACACCGTCTCCTACGAGCAGTACTTC
>TRBV30|.|14|TRBJ1-5|.
CAWSVIRGGQPQHF
TGTGCCTGGAGTGTTATCCGGGGTGGACAGCCCCAGCATTTT
>TRBV18|TRBD1|13|TRBJ2-7|.
CASSADRAYEQYF
TGTGCCAGCTCGGCCGACAGGGCTTACGAGCAGTACTTC
>TRBV18|.|17|TRBJ1-2|once
CASSPSTTPRGNYGYTF
TGTGCCAGCTCACCTAGTACAACACCACGGGGTAACTATGGCTACACCTTC
>TRBV24-1|TRBD1|15|TRBJ1-1|.
CATSDPGQGNTEAFF
TGTGCCACCAGTGATCCAGGACAGGGGAACACTGAAGCTTTCTTT
>TRBV5-6|.|13|TRBJ1-2|few
CASSLDSTWGYTF
TGTGCCAGCAGCTTGGACAGTACGTGGGGCTACACCTTC
>TRBV7-3|.|13|TRBJ1-1|.
CASSWGANTEAFF
TGTGCCAGCAGCTGGGGGGCCAACACTGAAGCTTTCTTT
>TRBV7-9|.|14|TRBJ1-4|.
CASSFSQSNEKLFF
TGTGCCAGCAGCTTTAGTCAGTCTAATGAAAAACTGTTTTTT
>TRBV28|.|14|TRBJ2-7|.
CASSLAIFTYEQYF
TGTGCCAGCAGTTTAGCTATATTTACCTACGAGCAGTACTTC
>TRBV18|.|17|TRBJ2-5|few
CASSRGRQGQIQETQYF
TGTGCCAGCTCACGAGGACGGCAGGGCCAGATCCAAGAGACCCAGTACTTC
>TRBV3-1/TRBV3-2|.|15|TRBJ2-7|few
CASSQAPPRSYEQYF
TGTGCCAGCAGCCAAGCCCCCCCCAGGTCCTACGAGCAGTACTTC
>TRBV18|.|14|TRBJ2-1|.
CASSGTSPGNEQFF
TGTGCCAGCTCTGGGACCTCCCCGGGGAATGAGCAGTTCTTC
>TRBV3-1/TRBV3-2|.|16|TRBJ2-1|.
CASSQGVVGRNNEQFF
TGTGCCAGCAGCCAAGGAGTCGTTGGACGTAACAATGAGCAGTTCTTC
>TRBV6-5|.|15|TRBJ1-6|.
CASSYSRLGDSPLHF
TGTGCCAGCAGTTACTCTAGGTTGGGGGATTCACCCCTCCACTTT
>TRBV5-5|TRBD1|16|TRBJ1-6|.
CASSLDVGRGSSPLHF
TGTGCCAGCAGCTTGGACGTCGGCAGGGGGAGTTCACCCCTCCACTTT
>TRBV10-1|TRBD1|14|TRBJ2-3|once
CASSPGQGFGTQYF
TGCGCCAGCAGCCCGGGACAGGGGTTTGGTACGCAGTATTTT
>TRBV7-9|.|13|TRBJ1-1|.
CASSPGMNTEAFF
TGTGCCAGCAGCCCAGGGATGAACACTGAAGCTTTCTTT
>TRBV9|.|14|TRBJ1-1|.
CASSKQTMNTEAFF
TGTGCCAGCAGCAAACAGACAATGAACACTGAAGCTTTCTTT
>TRBV3-1/TRBV3-2|.|15|TRBJ1-2|few
CASSQWGTNNYGYTF
TGTGCCAGCAGCCAATGGGGGACAAACAACTATGGCTACACCTTC
>TRBV7-2|.|14|TRBJ1-3|.
CASSPGHPGDTIYF
TGTGCCAGCAGCCCCGGACACCCCGGGGACACCATATATTTT
>TRBV19|.|13|TRBJ1-2|.
CASSIRPNYGYTF
TGTGCCAGTAGTATACGCCCTAATTATGGCTACACCTTC
>TRBV2|.|16|TRBJ1-3|.
CASSLWNQGSGNTIYF
TGTGCCAGCAGCCTCTGGAACCAGGGGTCTGGAAACACCATATATTTT
>TRBV5-1|.|14|TRBJ2-6|.
CASRDASGANVLTF
TGCGCCAGCAGAGACGCCTCTGGGGCCAACGTCCTGACTTTC
>TRBV15|.|14|TRBJ2-7|.
CATSRGAGSYEQYF
TGTGCCACCAGCAGAGGGGCAGGAAGCTACGAGCAGTACTTC
>TRBV9|TRBD2|15|TRBJ2-5|.
CASSVGLAGLETQYF
TGTGCCAGCAGCGTCGGGCTAGCGGGATTGGAGACCCAGTACTTC
>TRBV5-1|.|16|TRBJ1-6|.
CASSSGTGTNNSPLHF
TGCGCCAGCAGCTCAGGAACCGGGACCAATAATTCACCCCTCCACTTT
>TRBV14|.|14|TRBJ1-2|.
CASSHGTHPYGYTF
TGTGCCAGCAGCCACGGGACACATCCCTATGGCTACACCTTC
>TRBV19|.|17|TRBJ1-1|.
CASSISLHRDINTEAFF
TGTGCCAGTAGTATAAGTCTACACAGGGACATAAACACTGAAGCTTTCTTT